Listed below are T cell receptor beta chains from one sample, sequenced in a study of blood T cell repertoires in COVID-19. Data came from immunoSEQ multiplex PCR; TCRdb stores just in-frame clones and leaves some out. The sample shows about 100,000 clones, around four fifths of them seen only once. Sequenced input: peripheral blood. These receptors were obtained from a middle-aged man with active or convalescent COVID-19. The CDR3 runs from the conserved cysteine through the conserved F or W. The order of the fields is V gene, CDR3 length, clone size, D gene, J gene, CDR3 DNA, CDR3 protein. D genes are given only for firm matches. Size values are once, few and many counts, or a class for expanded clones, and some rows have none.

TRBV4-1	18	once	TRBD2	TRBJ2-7	TGCGCCAGCAGCCAGGGATCCCCAGCGGGAGGCCTTACCTACGAGCAGTACTTC	CASSQGSPAGGLTYEQYF
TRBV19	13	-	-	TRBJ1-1	TGTGCCGGACGCGGGAGTATGAACACTGAAGCTTTCTTT	CAGRGSMNTEAFF
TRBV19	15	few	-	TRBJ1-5	TGTGCCAGTACCGGGACAACAATTAGCAATCAGCCCCAGCATTTT	CASTGTTISNQPQHF
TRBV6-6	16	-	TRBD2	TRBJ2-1	TGTGCCAGCAGTTACCCGACTAGCGGGAGAGGGAATGAGCAGTTCTTC	CASSYPTSGRGNEQFF
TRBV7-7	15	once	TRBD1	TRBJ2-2	TGTGCTAGCAGCTTCGGGACAGTTTACACCGGGGAGCTGTTTTTT	CASSFGTVYTGELFF
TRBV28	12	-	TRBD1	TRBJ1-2	TGTGCCAGCAGTCTCCTACAGGGGAGCTACACCTTC	CASSLLQGSYTF
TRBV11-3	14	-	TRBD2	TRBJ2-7	TGTGCCAGCAGCCCGATAGCGGGACCAGGCGAGCAGTACTTC	CASSPIAGPGEQYF
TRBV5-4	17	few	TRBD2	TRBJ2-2	TGTGCCAGCAGCCCGTCGGGACTAGCGGAAGTCGGCGGGGAGCTGTTTTTT	CASSPSGLAEVGGELFF
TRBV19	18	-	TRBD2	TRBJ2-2	TGTGCCAGTGGTAGTGACCAGCGGGAGGCGCGCAACACCGGGGAGCTGTTTTTT	CASGSDQREARNTGELFF
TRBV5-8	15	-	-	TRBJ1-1	TGTGCCAGCAGCTTTTTTCGGGGAGTGAACACTGAAGCTTTCTTT	CASSFFRGVNTEAFF
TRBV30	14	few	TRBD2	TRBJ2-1	TGTGCCTGGCTTCTAGCGGGAGACAACAATGAGCAGTTCTTC	CAWLLAGDNNEQFF
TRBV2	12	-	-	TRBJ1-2	TGTGCCAGCAGACAGGCTAACTATGGCTACACCTTC	CASRQANYGYTF
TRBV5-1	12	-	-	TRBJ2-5	TGCGCCAGCAGCTCAGGGCGGGAGACCCAGTACTTC	CASSSGRETQYF
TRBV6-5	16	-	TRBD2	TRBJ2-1	TGTGCCAGCAGTTACTCACCGGGACTAGCATCGGATGAGCAGTTCTTC	CASSYSPGLASDEQFF
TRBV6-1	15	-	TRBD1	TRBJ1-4	TGTGCCAGCAGCTACGGGACAGCAACTAATGAAAAACTGTTTTTT	CASSYGTATNEKLFF
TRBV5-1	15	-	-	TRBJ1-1	TGCGCCAGCAGCTTGGGGCAGTTTCCGAACACTGAAGCTTTCTTT	CASSLGQFPNTEAFF
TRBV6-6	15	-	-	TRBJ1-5	TGTGCCAGCAGTTACGGGGGAGGTCGCAATCAGCCCCAGCATTTT	CASSYGGGRNQPQHF
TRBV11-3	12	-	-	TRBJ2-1	TGTGCCAGCAGTTTCACTTACAATGAGCAGTTCTTC	CASSFTYNEQFF
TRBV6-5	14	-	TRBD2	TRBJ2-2	TGTGCCAGTAACCGACTAGCCGATACCGGGGAGCTGTTTTTT	CASNRLADTGELFF
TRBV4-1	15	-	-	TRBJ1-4	TGCGCCAGCAGTCGAGGGTACGGAGATGGCGAAAAACTGTTTTTT	CASSRGYGDGEKLFF
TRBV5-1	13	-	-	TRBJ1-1	TGCGCCAGCAGCCCGGGGTTAAACACTGAAGCTTTCTTT	CASSPGLNTEAFF
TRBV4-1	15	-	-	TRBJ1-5	TGCGCCAGCAGCCAAGGGGGGACTATGGGACAGCCCCAGCATTTT	CASSQGGTMGQPQHF
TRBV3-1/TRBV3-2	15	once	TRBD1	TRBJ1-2	TGTGCCAGCAGCCAAGATGCCGCGACAGGGAATGGCTACACCTTC	CASSQDAATGNGYTF
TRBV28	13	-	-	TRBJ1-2	TGTGCCAGCAGTGAACACAGGAGTGGGGGCTACACCTTC	CASSEHRSGGYTF
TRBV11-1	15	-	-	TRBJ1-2	TGTGCCAGCAGCTTATTGGTGGTAGCTAACTATGGCTACACCTTC	CASSLLVVANYGYTF
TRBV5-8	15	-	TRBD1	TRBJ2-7	TGTGCCAGCTCCTCGACAGGGGTCTACTCCTACGAGCAGTACTTC	CASSSTGVYSYEQYF
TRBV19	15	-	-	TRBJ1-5	TGTGCCAGTAGTATTTTAGGGGGAAGCAATCAGCCCCAGCATTTT	CASSILGGSNQPQHF
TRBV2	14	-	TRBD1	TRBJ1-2	TGTGCCAGCAGTGCGGGGACAGGGGGTTATGGCTACACCTTC	CASSAGTGGYGYTF
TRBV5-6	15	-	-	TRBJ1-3	TGTGCCAGCAGTTGGAGGGAAAGCTCTGGAAACACCATATATTTT	CASSWRESSGNTIYF
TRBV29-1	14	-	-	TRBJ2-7	TGCAGCGTTGTCGGGCAGGGGATGAACTACGAGCAGTACTTC	CSVVGQGMNYEQYF
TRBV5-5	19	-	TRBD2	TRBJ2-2	TGTGCCAGCAGCTTGGGAGGACCCCGTCTAGCGGGAGTTCTCGGGGAGCTGTTTTTT	CASSLGGPRLAGVLGELFF
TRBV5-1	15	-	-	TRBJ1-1	TGCGCCAGCAGCTTGGCCTCAGGGTCGGCAGGTGAAGCTTTCTTT	CASSLASGSAGEAFF
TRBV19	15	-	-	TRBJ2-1	TGTGCCAGTAGGGGGCCCACCCAAATGTCCAATGAGCAGTTCTTC	CASRGPTQMSNEQFF
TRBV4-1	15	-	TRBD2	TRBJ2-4	TGCGCCAGCAGCCAAGATCGAACTAGCGGGAGGCCTGGTTACTTC	CASSQDRTSGRPGYF
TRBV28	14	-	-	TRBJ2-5	TGTGCCAGCAGTTTAGGGCAGCTCCAAGAGACCCAGTACTTC	CASSLGQLQETQYF
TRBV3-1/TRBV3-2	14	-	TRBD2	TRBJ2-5	TGTGCCAGCAGCCAAGCAAGCGGGGGGCGGACCCAGTACTTC	CASSQASGGRTQYF
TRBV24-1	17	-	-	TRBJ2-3	TGTGCCACCAGTGACCACCCGGGACTCGTCCTTACAGATACGCAGTATTTT	CATSDHPGLVLTDTQYF
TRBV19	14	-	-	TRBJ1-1	TGTGCCAGTAGGGAGTCAGGGGATAACACTGAAGCTTTCTTT	CASRESGDNTEAFF
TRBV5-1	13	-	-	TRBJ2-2	TGCGCCAGCAGCAAGGCAGGGACCGGGGAGCTGTTTTTT	CASSKAGTGELFF
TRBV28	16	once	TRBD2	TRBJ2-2	TGTGCCAGCAGTGTTGGACTAGCGGAAAACACCGGGGAGCTGTTTTTT	CASSVGLAENTGELFF
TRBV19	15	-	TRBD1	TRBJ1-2	TGTGCCAGTAAACAGGGGGCGATGGGTTACTATGGCTACACCTTC	CASKQGAMGYYGYTF
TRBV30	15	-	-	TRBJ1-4	TGTGCCTGGAATGGCGGCGGGGGGCGCTCAGTAAAACTGTTTTTT	CAWNGGGGRSVKLFF
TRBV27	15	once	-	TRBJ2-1	TGTGCCAGCAGTTTACTTGGCGGGGAGTACAATGAGCAGTTCTTC	CASSLLGGEYNEQFF
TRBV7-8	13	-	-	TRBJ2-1	TGTGCCAGCAGCGCCCCGAGGAGTCCTGAGCAGTTCTTC	CASSAPRSPEQFF
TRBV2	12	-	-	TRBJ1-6	TGTGCCAGCAGTGGCGGAAGGTCACCCCTCCACTTT	CASSGGRSPLHF
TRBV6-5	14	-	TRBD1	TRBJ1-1	TGTGCCAGCAGTCGCGGACAGGGGAACACTGAAGCTTTCTTT	CASSRGQGNTEAFF